This is a list of T cell receptor beta chains from one sample in a study of blood T cell repertoires in COVID-19. This table comes from immunoSEQ multiplex PCR, and its TCRdb copy is limited to in-frame clones, with some not included. The sample has fewer than 300,000 clones, 75% to 90% seen once. The sequenced material came from peripheral blood. The receptor set was obtained from a woman in her seventies with active or convalescent COVID-19. Each CDR3 is given with its conserved first and last residue. A D gene is named only where the DNA matches it firmly. Clone size is stated in some rows and not others, as once, few, many or a class when expanded.

- 14 TRBJ1-2 - TRBV29-1 TGCAGCGTTGGCCTGGGGGCGTCGGACTATGGCTACACCTTC CSVGLGASDYGYTF
- 15 TRBJ2-3 TRBD2 TRBV19 TGTGCCAGTAGTATACCCGGGAGGCGCCCAGATACGCAGTATTTT CASSIPGRRPDTQYF
- 14 TRBJ2-7 - TRBV5-1 TGCGCCAGCAGCTTTAGCGGTAGCTCCTACGAGCAGTACTTC CASSFSGSSYEQYF
- 19 TRBJ2-6 TRBD2 TRBV7-2 TGTGCCAGCAGCTCGCACCGGGGACTAGCGGTCGCTGGGGCCAACGTCCTGACTTTC CASSSHRGLAVAGANVLTF
- 13 TRBJ1-2 - TRBV19 TGTGCCACGATGGACAAGGAGATCTATGGCTACACCTTC CATMDKEIYGYTF
once 14 TRBJ2-1 - TRBV5-1 TGCGCCAGCAGCTTGATGCAGGGCTACAATGAGCAGTTCTTC CASSLMQGYNEQFF
- 13 TRBJ1-2 - TRBV6-6 TGTGCCAGCAGACCAGGGTCCGTAGAAGGCTACACCTTC CASRPGSVEGYTF
once 13 TRBJ1-3 - TRBV4-3 TGCGCCAGCAGCCAAGGAGCTGGAAACACCATATATTTT CASSQGAGNTIYF
once 18 TRBJ2-1 TRBD2 TRBV3-1/TRBV3-2 TGTGCCAGCAGCCAAGTGGGGACTAGCGGTGGGTCGGACAATGAGCAGTTCTTC CASSQVGTSGGSDNEQFF
once 15 TRBJ1-4 TRBD1 TRBV5-1 TGCGCCAGCAGCTTGGCGCAGGGGGCTTTTGAAAAACTGTTTTTT CASSLAQGAFEKLFF
- 13 TRBJ2-3 - TRBV7-6 TGTGCCAGCAGCTTAGATCCGGGAGATACGCAGTATTTT CASSLDPGDTQYF
few 15 TRBJ1-6 - TRBV30 TGTGCCTGGAGTAAGGGCGGGACTGAGAATTCACCCCTCCACTTT CAWSKGGTENSPLHF
- 15 TRBJ1-5 - TRBV19 TGTGCCAGTAGTATAGGGGGCAGGGGTAGACAGCCCCAGCATTTT CASSIGGRGRQPQHF
- 15 TRBJ2-1 TRBD2 TRBV10-1 TGCGCCAGCAGTGAGGTAGCGGGGCCTTCCAATGAGCAGTTCTTC CASSEVAGPSNEQFF
- 14 TRBJ2-7 - TRBV10-3 TGTGCCATCAGTGAGTCGGCAGGGGTGGGCGAGCAGTACTTC CAISESAGVGEQYF
once 15 TRBJ2-1 TRBD2 TRBV9 TGTGCCAGCAGTGTAGCGGGAGGAAAGTTGAATGAGCAGTTCTTC CASSVAGGKLNEQFF
- 16 TRBJ2-2 TRBD1 TRBV28 TGTGCCAGCAGTTTATGGGGACAGGCTAACACCGGGGAGCTGTTTTTT CASSLWGQANTGELFF
few 17 TRBJ2-2 TRBD2 TRBV9 TGTGCCAGCAGCCCCAGGGGAGCGGGAGGGGTAACCGGGGAGCTGTTTTTT CASSPRGAGGVTGELFF
- 15 TRBJ2-2 TRBD1 TRBV7-3 TGTGCCAGCAGCCCCGGGACAGGGGTCACCGGGGAGCTGTTTTTT CASSPGTGVTGELFF
- 11 TRBJ1-5 - TRBV20-1 TGCAGTGCTAGCCACTCCGGGCCCCAGCATTTT CSASHSGPQHF
few 15 TRBJ2-4 TRBD2 TRBV10-3 TGTGCCATCGGGGCGGGGGAGAGGGCCAAAAACATTCAGTACTTC CAIGAGERAKNIQYF
- 16 TRBJ1-5 - TRBV5-6 TGTGCCAGCAGCCGAAAAGCAGGGGATAGCAATCAGCCCCAGCATTTT CASSRKAGDSNQPQHF
- 14 TRBJ2-3 TRBD2 TRBV7-9 TGTGCCAGCAGCTTCGCGGGAGTTGCAGATACGCAGTATTTT CASSFAGVADTQYF
- 16 TRBJ2-2 TRBD2 TRBV18 TGTGCCAGCTCACCTAGACTAGCGGGAGCTACCGGGGAGCTGTTTTTT CASSPRLAGATGELFF
few 16 TRBJ1-4 TRBD1 TRBV5-1 TGCGCCAGCAGCGATTCCAACAGGGGCGCTACTGAAAAACTGTTTTTT CASSDSNRGATEKLFF
once 16 TRBJ2-3 - TRBV28 TGTGCCAGCCGTCCCCACTCGGCAGGGGTTGGAGATACGCAGTATTTT CASRPHSAGVGDTQYF
- 14 TRBJ1-2 - TRBV24-1 TGTGCCACCAGTGATTTGAACAGGAGCTATGGCTACACCTTC CATSDLNRSYGYTF
- 15 TRBJ2-3 - TRBV5-1 TGCGCCAGCAGCTTCCAGGGCTTGGGGACAGATACGCAGTATTTT CASSFQGLGTDTQYF
once 15 TRBJ2-1 TRBD2 TRBV6-1 TGTGCCAGCAGTGAATTTAGCGGGGGGGACCAAGAGCAGTTCTTC CASSEFSGGDQEQFF
- 16 TRBJ2-2 - TRBV18 TGTGCCAGCTCCCAGGGCGCGGGGATAGGCACCGGGGAGCTGTTTTTT CASSQGAGIGTGELFF
few 15 TRBJ1-2 TRBD1 TRBV4-1 TGCGCCAGCAGCAGAACAGGGGGGGATAACTATGGCTACACCTTC CASSRTGGDNYGYTF
- 16 TRBJ2-2 TRBD1 TRBV5-1 TGCGCCAGCAGCGCCCCCGGGACAGCGAACACCGGGGAGCTGTTTTTT CASSAPGTANTGELFF
- 15 TRBJ1-4 TRBD1 TRBV28 TGTGCCGTCTCGAACAGGGGGGGAACTAATGAAAAACTGTTTTTT CAVSNRGGTNEKLFF
- 13 TRBJ1-2 - TRBV5-1 TGCGCCAGCGGTCCATCTACTACCTATGGCTACACCTTC CASGPSTTYGYTF
- 15 TRBJ1-4 TRBD1 TRBV16 TGTGCCAGCAGCCACCAGGGACAGGGGAATGAAAAACTGTTTTTT CASSHQGQGNEKLFF
- 13 TRBJ2-7 - TRBV9 TGTGCCAGCAGCGTAGCAGACTTCTACGAGCAGTACTTC CASSVADFYEQYF
- 11 TRBJ1-1 - TRBV7-9 TGTGCCAGCATCGAACAGATTGAAGCTTTCTTT CASIEQIEAFF
once 16 TRBJ1-2 - TRBV19 TGTGCCAGTAGTACCCCCGGCGGCAGGGTAGAGTATGGCTACACCTTC CASSTPGGRVEYGYTF
- 12 TRBJ2-7 - TRBV11-1 TGTGCCAGCAGCCGCGGGACCTACGAGCAGTACTTC CASSRGTYEQYF
- 14 TRBJ1-2 - TRBV28 TGTGCCAGCAGGGTCCCTACGGAGCACTATGGCTACACCTTC CASRVPTEHYGYTF
- 15 TRBJ2-1 TRBD2 TRBV2 TGTGCCAGCAGTGATAGGACTAGCCCCTACAATGAGCAGTTCTTC CASSDRTSPYNEQFF